This passage covers 3 T cell receptor beta chains from one sample sequenced in a study of T cells in Graves' hyperthyroidism and ophthalmopathy. Using RNA transcripts as the source, TCR beta CDR3 regions were amplified. With the HTBI primer set, the TCR CDR3 went through a first round of RT-PCR. TCRdb called the multiplex PCR reads again in MiXCR, with one record for every CDR3 protein. The sample lists 500,000 to 600,000 distinct CDR3 sequences; 15% to 20% were seen once. The source material was blood. Every receptor here comes from a man aged 35 to 55 with Graves' ophthalmopathy.

The V and J genes are TRBV7-8 and TRBJ2-1, with TRBD2 matching 8 bases. This CDR3 contains 16 residues. Germline V CDR1 and CDR2: SGHVS, FQNEAQ. Losses at the gene ends were 4 bases for V and 9 bases for J; bases not matched to a gene: 14. This chain's CDR3 is CASSSTSGGGRIEQFF. CDR3 coding DNA: TGTGCCAGCAGCTCCACTAGCGGCGGAGGTCGGATTGAGCAGTTCTTC.

This clonotype was seen ten or more times. The chain carries TRBV20-1 and TRBJ1-1; 7 positions agree with TRBD1. CDR3 size: 12 residues. Germline CDR1 reads DFQATT; CDR2 reads SNEGSKA (reference sequence). After removal of 6 bases from V and 3 bases from J, the junction contained 4 bases not matched to a gene. In nucleotides, the CDR3 is TGCAGTGCCCCCGACAGGGACACTGAAGCTTTCTTT. Encoded protein: CSAPDRDTEAFF.

The CDR3 DNA reads as TGTGCCAGCAGCCCTCCACAGGAACCTTACTATGGCTACACCTTC. Encoded protein: CASSPPQEPYYGYTF. This chain links TRBV28 with TRBJ1-2; D is perhaps TRBD1 (5 bases). V lost 6 bases to trimming and J lost 3 bases, with 17 bases between them. There are 15 residues in the CDR3. Germline values: CDR1 MDHEN, CDR2 SYDVKM.